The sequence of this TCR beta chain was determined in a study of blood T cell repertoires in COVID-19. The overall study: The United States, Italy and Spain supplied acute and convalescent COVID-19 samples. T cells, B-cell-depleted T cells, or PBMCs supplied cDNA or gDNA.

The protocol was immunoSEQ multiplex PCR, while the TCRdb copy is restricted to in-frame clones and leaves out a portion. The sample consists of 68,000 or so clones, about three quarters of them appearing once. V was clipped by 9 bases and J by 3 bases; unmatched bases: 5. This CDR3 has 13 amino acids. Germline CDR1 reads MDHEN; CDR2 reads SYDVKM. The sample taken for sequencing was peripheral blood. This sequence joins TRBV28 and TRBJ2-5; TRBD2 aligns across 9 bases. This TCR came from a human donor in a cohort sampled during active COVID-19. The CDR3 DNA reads TGTGCCAGTGTAGCGGGGGACAAAGAGACCCAGTACTTC. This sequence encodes CASVAGDKETQYF.